The 30 T cell receptor beta chains reported below all come from one sample, sequenced in a study of blood T cells in healthy people across ages. Alongside a J-beta primer mix, a sample-barcoded 5' primer served in a second PCR lasting about 7 to 12 cycles. One entry per CDR3 protein results from TCRdb running MiXCR on the 5' RACE reads. The sample has about 1.1 million distinct CDR3 sequences, 35% to 40% seen once; the top ten hold about an eighth. Sequenced input: blood. These TCRs come from a man aged 18 to 29 in good health.

The genes are TRBV28 and TRBJ1-2, with 7 bases identical to TRBD1. Per germline, CDR1 MDHEN and CDR2 SYDVKM. Germline trimming cut 2 bases from V and 4 bases from J; bases unmatched to any gene: 7. This CDR3 spans 15 amino acids. The CDR3 sequence is CASSLRAGGSYGYTF. CDR3 sequence (DNA): TGTGCCAGCAGTTTAAGGGCAGGGGGTAGCTATGGCTACACCTTC.

The chain combines TRBV10-3 with TRBJ2-7; TRBD1 matches 9 bases. Trimming took 0 bases from V and 4 from J; bases not matched to a gene: 16. Germline V gene sequence: CDR1 ENHRY, CDR2 SYGVKD. The CDR3 is 19 residues long. The CDR3 DNA is TGTGCCATCAGTGAGTCGCTATGGGCCAACCGGGACAGGGCATACGAGCAGTACTTC. Its translation: CAISESLWANRDRAYEQYF.

The chain recombines TRBV18 with TRBJ1-1; no definite D call. Germline V gene data show CDR1 as KGHSH and CDR2 as LQKENI. V lost 4 bases and J lost 0, with 15 bases in between. The CDR3 has 16 residues. In nucleotides, the CDR3 is TGTGCCAGCTCACGCTTAAACCTTAATGTGAACACTGAAGCTTTCTTT. Protein: CASSRLNLNVNTEAFF. Using reference TRBV18 and TRBJ1-1 for the parts outside the CDR3, the full variable domain is NAGVMQNPRHLVRRRGQEARLRCSPMKGHSHVYWYRQLPEEGLKFMVYLQKENIIDESGMPKERFSAEFPKEGPSILRIQQVVRGDSAAYFCASSRLNLNVNTEAFFGQGTRLTVV.

The chain recombines TRBV18 with TRBJ1-6, with 8 bases fitting TRBD1. Trimming removed 4 bases from V and 7 bases from J; junction bases left unmatched: 9. The germline V gene encodes CDR1 KGHSH and CDR2 LQKENI. The CDR3 runs to 16 residues. The CDR3 spells CASSLGQGARNSPLHF. As DNA, the CDR3 is TGTGCCAGCTCACTCGGGCAGGGGGCTCGAAATTCACCCCTCCACTTT.

This clonotype has more than one count but fewer than ten. The chain couples TRBV3-1 to TRBJ2-2, with TRBD2 identical over 11 bases. V was pared by 1 base and J by 7 bases, with 11 bases of the junction left unmatched. Germline loops: CDR1 LGHDT, CDR2 YNNKEL (reference sequence). This CDR3 contains 18 residues. This CDR3 is CASSQGGLTSGVIGELFF. The CDR3 coding sequence is TGTGCCAGCAGCCAAGGGGGCCTGACTAGCGGGGTCATCGGGGAGCTGTTTTTT.

This clonotype was seen a handful of times. CDR3 loop: CASINRGNTFF. The CDR3 DNA is TGTGCCAGCATCAATAGGGGAAACACGTTCTTC. The V call is TRBV28, the J call TRBJ2-1; tentative D call: TRBD1 (5 bases). Trimming removed 7 bases from V and 15 bases from J, with 16 bases in between. CDR1 and CDR2 from the germline V gene are MDHEN and SYDVKM. There are 11 residues in the CDR3.

The V call is TRBV5-1, the J call TRBJ1-2; maybe TRBD1 (5 bases). Germline values: CDR1 SGHRS, CDR2 YFSETQ. The length of the CDR3 is 16 residues. The ends were cut back, 4 bases at V and 1 base at J, with 17 bases in the middle. DNA of the CDR3: TGCGCCAGCAGCCCCGGAGAGAGGCAGGGTAACTATGGCTACACCTTC. Its translation: CASSPGERQGNYGYTF. The full variable domain, completed using reference TRBV5-1 and TRBJ1-2, is KAGVTQTPRYLIKTRGQQVTLSCSPISGHRSVSWYQQTPGQGLQFLFEYFSETQRNKGNFPGRFSGRQFSNSRSEMNVSTLELGDSALYLCASSPGERQGNYGYTFGSGTRLTVV.

A word on this clonotype: The junction departs from germline at one end; a sequencing error may be responsible. J is TRBJ1-6 and V is TRBV4-3; D uncertain. CDR1 and CDR2 (germline): LGHNA, YSLEER. This CDR3 is 19 amino acids long. The CDR3 DNA reads as TGCGCCAGCAGCCAAGATGGTATTACCGGGGAACCTTATAATTCACCTCTCCACTTT. It codes for CASSQDGITGEPYNSPLHF.

This clonotype has only a few counts. This rearrangement joins TRBV7-2 to TRBJ2-1, with no clear D. TRBJ2-7 explains the end of the DNA better; the J call may be wrong. CDR3 length: 15 amino acids. Germline-derived CDR1 and CDR2 are SGHTA and FQGNSA. CDR3 DNA sequence: TGTGCCAGCAGCTTGGGCTTCCAACCATACAATGAGCAGTACTTC. Residues: CASSLGFQPYNEQYF.

This clonotype was observed a few times. V and J are TRBV3-1 and TRBJ1-4, with D unresolved. The ends were cut back, 4 bases at V and 6 bases at J, with 9 bases in the middle. In germline, CDR1 is LGHDT, CDR2 YNNKEL (reference sequence). This CDR3 is built from 13 residues. CDR3 DNA: TGTGCCAGCAGCCGGGGAGGTCATGAAAAACTGTTTTTT. Translating gives CASSRGGHEKLFF.

This clonotype was seen a handful of times. The chain carries TRBV5-1 and TRBJ1-2, with D perhaps TRBD1 (6 bases). The CDR3 covers 16 residues. Trimming left V 4 bases short and J 4 bases short, with 20 bases between. In germline, CDR1 is SGHRS, CDR2 YFSETQ. The CDR3 bases are TGCGCCAGCAGCCGAGTATACAGGGATCCGCGCTATGGCTACACCTTC. Translated: CASSRVYRDPRYGYTF. Drawing the rest from reference TRBV5-1 and TRBJ1-2, the complete variable domain is KAGVTQTPRYLIKTRGQQVTLSCSPISGHRSVSWYQQTPGQGLQFLFEYFSETQRNKGNFPGRFSGRQFSNSRSEMNVSTLELGDSALYLCASSRVYRDPRYGYTFGSGTRLTVV.

The chain carries TRBV14 and TRBJ1-6; TRBD1 might be the D (6 bases). V dropped 4 bases and J dropped 7 bases, with 14 bases sitting between them. Per germline, CDR1 SGHDN and CDR2 FVKESK. The CDR3 extends over 15 amino acids. In nucleotides, the CDR3 is TGTGCCAGCAGCCCGACCGGGACAAGAAATTCACCCCTCCACTTT. Translated, it gives CASSPTGTRNSPLHF.

With respect to this clonotype: The junction shows a germline mismatch at one end, possibly a read error. The chain uses TRBV5-1 and TRBJ1-1; weak D call: TRBD1 (5 bases). Looked up from germline, CDR1 is SGHRS and CDR2 is YFSETQ. This CDR3 has 13 amino acids. CDR3 sequence: CAGRAGPNTEAFF. The DNA of the CDR3 is TGCGCCGGCAGGGCAGGACCGAACACTGAAGCTTTCTTT.

The chain uses TRBV20-1 and TRBJ1-6; D unclear. With 6 bases removed from V and 8 bases from J, the gap between germline ends came to 11 bases. CDR3 size: 12 residues. Per germline, CDR1 DFQATT and CDR2 SNEGSKA (reference sequence). The CDR3 reads CSAVTADSPLHF. CDR3 nucleotides: TGCAGTGCCGTCACAGCGGATTCACCCCTCCACTTT.

This clonotype was seen more than once but under ten times. V gene TRBV29-1 combines with J gene TRBJ2-5; D is possibly TRBD1 (5 bases). The germline V and J ends were trimmed by 8 bases and 3 bases, with 13 bases remaining between them. The CDR3 has 12 amino acids. In germline, CDR1 is SQVTM, CDR2 ANQGSEA. CDR3 sequence (DNA): TGCAGCTCGAAGGTACAGGAAGAGACCCAGTACTTC. Translation: CSSKVQEETQYF.

V usage is TRBV29-1 and J usage is TRBJ2-5; D not resolved. V lost 3 bases and J lost 3, with 5 bases in between. Germline V gene sequence: CDR1 SQVTM, CDR2 ANQGSEA. CDR3 length equals 11 residues. The CDR3 is CSVERKETQYF. In DNA, the CDR3 is TGCAGCGTTGAGCGTAAAGAGACCCAGTACTTC.

This chain links TRBV5-1 with TRBJ2-3, with TRBD1 matching 7 bases. J lost 1 base, V lost 3 bases, and 5 bases had no gene match. Per germline, CDR1 SGHRS and CDR2 YFSETQ. CDR3 length equals 15 residues. The CDR3 spells CASSSGQDRTDTQYF. CDR3 nucleotides: TGCGCCAGCAGCTCCGGACAGGACCGCACAGATACGCAGTATTTT. Full variable domain (rest looked up from reference TRBV5-1 and TRBJ2-3): KAGVTQTPRYLIKTRGQQVTLSCSPISGHRSVSWYQQTPGQGLQFLFEYFSETQRNKGNFPGRFSGRQFSNSRSEMNVSTLELGDSALYLCASSSGQDRTDTQYFGPGTRLTVL.

The J gene is TRBJ1-4, the V gene TRBV4-3, with 8 bases fitting TRBD1. This CDR3 contains 15 residues. Germline values: CDR1 LGHNA, CDR2 YSLEER. Trimming at V came to 0 bases and at J to 7 bases, leaving 4 bases not matched to a gene. The CDR3 DNA follows: TGCGCCAGCAGCCAAGAAACAGGGACAGGTGAAAAACTGTTTTTT. Amino acid sequence: CASSQETGTGEKLFF.

This clonotype showed up just a few times. The rearrangement links TRBV21-1 to TRBJ1-2; the D segment call TRBD1 is taken from the table without a DNA check. TRBV21-1 constitutes a pseudogene. This CDR3 has 13 residues. Here the CDR3 reads CASWDREIYGYTF. The CDR3 DNA reads TGTGCCAGCTGGGACAGGGAAATCTATGGCTACACCTTC.

This CDR3 reads CSAITSGGYNEQFF. In DNA, the CDR3 is TGCAGTGCTATTACTAGCGGGGGCTACAATGAGCAGTTCTTC. This chain links TRBV20-1 with TRBJ2-1; 11 nucleotides align to TRBD2. This CDR3 is built from 14 residues. With V trimmed by 4 bases and J by 3 bases, 2 bases remained unmatched. Germline V gives CDR1 DFQATT, CDR2 SNEGSKA (reference sequence).

This clonotype turned up a few times. The chain joins TRBV12-3 or TRBV12-4 to TRBJ2-1, with D perhaps TRBD1 or TRBD2 (5 bases each). V was clipped by 5 bases and J by 2 bases, with 13 bases between them. The CDR3 spans 15 residues. This CDR3 is CASSIPGTAYNEQFF. DNA for the CDR3: TGTGCCAGCAGTATACCGGGGACGGCCTACAATGAGCAGTTCTTC.

This clonotype was recorded a few times. V and J are TRBV4-1 and TRBJ1-5, with D uncertain. This CDR3 comprises 15 residues. V lost 2 bases and J lost 1, with 9 bases in between. In germline, CDR1 is MGHRA, CDR2 YSYEKL. For the CDR3, the DNA is TGCGCCAGCAGCCAACGGGCAGTAAGCAATCAGCCCCAGCATTTT. Amino acids: CASSQRAVSNQPQHF.

The V gene is TRBV30, the J gene TRBJ1-5, with D tentatively TRBD1 (6 bases). The CDR3 is 17 residues long. Germline V gene data show CDR1 as GTSNPN and CDR2 as SVGIG (reference sequence). V gave up 2 bases and J gave up 0 bases, with 17 bases separating them. For the CDR3, the DNA is TGTGCCTGGAGTATCCGGACAGTGACTAATAGCAATCAGCCCCAGCATTTT. Protein: CAWSIRTVTNSNQPQHF.

The V gene is TRBV12-3 or TRBV12-4, the J gene TRBJ1-1, with D unresolved. V lost 6 bases and J 0 bases, leaving 14 bases between the germline ends. CDR3 length: 15 residues. CDR3 residues: CASSRLGRLNTEAFF. The CDR3 DNA reads TGTGCCAGCAGCCGCTTGGGAAGGTTGAACACTGAAGCTTTCTTT.

The genes are TRBV20-1 and TRBJ1-2; D is uncertain. Deletions cut 1 base from V and 0 bases from J, with 12 bases between. The CDR3 is made up of 15 amino acids. Germline CDR1 is DFQATT and CDR2 is SNEGSKA (reference sequence). CDR3 in DNA: TGCAGTGCTAGAGCCAACTCCGGTGCTAACTATGGCTACACCTTC. As protein: CSARANSGANYGYTF.

About this clonotype itself: The CDR3 carries no conserved terminal phenylalanine or tryptophan, so it likely arises from a read error. V is TRBV18 and J is TRBJ2-7, with a weak D call TRBD1 (6 bases). The CDR3 has 15 residues. Trimming pared 3 bases from V and 5 bases from J, leaving 17 bases between. Germline CDR1 reads KGHSH; CDR2 reads LQKENI. The CDR3 sequence: CASSPFSGDLNEQYL. The CDR3 DNA reads as TGTGCCAGCTCACCTTTCTCAGGGGATCTAAACGAGCAGTACCTC.

This clonotype was seen only a few times. V gene TRBV20-1 combines with J gene TRBJ1-5; D is ambiguous. The CDR3 sequence is 14 residues long. The V end was cut by 0 bases, the J end by 2 bases, with 8 bases between. The V gene's germline CDR1 is DFQATT and CDR2 SNEGSKA (reference sequence). CDR3 nucleotide sequence: TGCAGTGCTAGAGAAACCACAGGCAATCAGCCCCAGCATTTT. Amino acid sequence: CSARETTGNQPQHF.

This chain connects TRBV4-1 to TRBJ1-1; maybe TRBD1 (6 bases). The CDR3 spans 16 residues. CDR1 is MGHRA and CDR2 is YSYEKL in the germline V gene. Trimming cost V 4 bases and J 2 bases, with 17 bases left between them. The CDR3 loop reads CASSLERTEPNTEAFF. The CDR3 coding sequence is TGCGCCAGCAGCCTGGAGCGGACAGAACCAAACACTGAAGCTTTCTTT.

The gene calls are TRBV6-6 and TRBJ2-3, with no clear D. The germline CDR1 and CDR2 sequences are MNHNY and SVGAGI (reference sequence). The CDR3 runs to 12 residues. V dropped 2 bases and J dropped 6 bases, with 6 bases sitting between them. The CDR3 sequence is CASSYVSDTQYF. In DNA form, the CDR3 reads TGTGCCAGCAGTTACGTCTCCGATACGCAGTATTTT.

This chain joins TRBV7-9 and TRBJ1-4; 7 positions match TRBD1. The CDR3 sequence is 15 residues long. V lost 6 bases, J lost 5 bases, and 9 bases stayed unmatched. Germline assignment: CDR1 SEHNR and CDR2 FQNEAQ (reference sequence). The chain's CDR3 is CASRETGTENEKLFF. CDR3 in DNA: TGTGCCAGCAGGGAAACCGGGACAGAGAATGAAAAACTGTTTTTT. The full variable domain, in which reference TRBV7-9 and TRBJ1-4 provide the parts outside the CDR3, is DTGVSQNPRHKITKRGQNVTFRCDPISEHNRLYWYRQTLGQGPEFLTYFQNEAQLEKSRLLSDRFSAERPKGSFSTLEIQRTEQGDSAMYLCASRETGTENEKLFFGSGTQLSVL.